Shown below are 27 T cell receptor beta chains from a single sample sequenced in a study of metastatic and nonmetastatic thyroid tumors. All patients were treatment-naive before thyroid surgery. TCRdb recomputed clones from the PCR reads via MiXCR. The table shows approximately 30,000 clones, with 16% occurring only once. The sequencing sample was made of blood. Receptors originate from a male donor with papillary thyroid cancer or a benign thyroid nodule (not recorded which). Some clones in this sample may be carry-over from other donors' samples.

This clone was seen at least ten times. The V call is TRBV20-1, the J call TRBJ1-1, with TRBD1 identical over 7 bases. This CDR3 region has 13 residues. V trimming: 3 bases; J trimming: 2 bases; junction bases outside the gene matches: 3. Germline V lookup: CDR1 DFQATT, CDR2 SNEGSKA (reference sequence). CDR3 amino acids: CSASSGGNTEAFF. The DNA for the CDR3 is TGCAGTGCTAGTTCAGGGGGAAACACTGAAGCTTTCTTT.

The chain couples TRBV27 to TRBJ2-1; 7 bases match TRBD2. The CDR3 spans 15 residues. Germline V gene data show CDR1 as MNHEY and CDR2 as SMNVEV (reference sequence). With V trimmed by 4 bases and J by 13 bases, 16 bases remained unmatched. The CDR3 DNA reads TGTGCCAGCAGTTCGACTATCGGGAGGTTGGGTGATCAGTTCTTC. Protein product: CASSSTIGRLGDQFF.

There are many counts of this clone. V is TRBV2 and J is TRBJ1-2; the D is unclear. The V gene's germline CDR1 is SNHLY and CDR2 FYNNEI. Trimming cost V 2 bases and J 4 bases, with 5 bases left between them. The CDR3 has 12 residues. The DNA for the CDR3 is TGTGCCAGCAGTGAACGGGGCTATGGCTACACCTTC. As protein: CASSERGYGYTF.

Ten or more counts support this clone. The CDR3 loop is CASSLLTARTEAFF. The CDR3 DNA follows: TGTGCCAGCAGCCTACTGACAGCCCGCACTGAAGCTTTCTTT. The V gene is TRBV7-2, the J gene TRBJ1-1; tentative D call: TRBD1 (5 bases). This CDR3 region has 14 residues. The germline gives CDR1 SGHTA, CDR2 FQGNSA. Trimming left V 5 bases short and J 4 bases short, with 14 bases between.

This clone was seen only once. V is TRBV3-1 and J is TRBJ1-1, with TRBD1 identical over 7 bases. Trimming removed 6 bases from V and 0 bases from J; junction bases left unmatched: 4. The CDR3 sequence is 14 residues long. Germline V lookup: CDR1 LGHDT, CDR2 YNNKEL (reference sequence). The CDR3: CASRGTDLNTEAFF. In DNA form, the CDR3 reads TGTGCCAGCAGAGGGACAGATTTGAACACTGAAGCTTTCTTT.

This clone is categorized as medium-sized. The chain couples TRBV13 to TRBJ2-2, with 8 nucleotides matching TRBD1. V dropped 7 bases and J dropped 3; count of bases not matched to a gene: 4. The CDR3 extends over 14 amino acids. Germline V gives CDR1 PRHDT, CDR2 FYEKMQ (reference sequence). Here the CDR3 DNA reads TGTGCCAGCAAGGACAGGGCGGACACCGGGGAGCTGTTTTTT. Translation: CASKDRADTGELFF.

The sample holds many counts of this clone. V gene TRBV10-3 combines with J gene TRBJ2-3, with 7 positions matching TRBD1. Germline loops: CDR1 ENHRY, CDR2 SYGVKD. CDR3 size: 15 residues. Unmatched junction bases numbered 10, after V lost 10 bases and J lost 0 bases. The CDR3 protein is CATRGIQGSTDTQYF. CDR3 DNA sequence: TGTGCCACGAGGGGAATACAGGGGAGCACAGATACGCAGTATTTT.

This clone was observed a few times. The V and J genes are TRBV6-5 and TRBJ1-1; a possible D gene is TRBD1 (5 bases). Germline V gene data show CDR1 as MNHEY and CDR2 as SVGAGI. CDR3 length: 15 amino acids. Trimming shortened V by 5 bases and J by 7 bases, and 20 bases separated the two germline ends. The CDR3 protein is CASSTQGWVGGEAFF. CDR3 coding DNA: TGTGCCAGCAGTACTCAAGGGTGGGTTGGGGGTGAAGCTTTCTTT.

In this sample, this clone turned up many times. This rearrangement joins TRBV28 to TRBJ1-4, with D maybe TRBD1 (5 bases). Germline CDR1 and CDR2: MDHEN and SYDVKM. The CDR3 is 15 residues long. V was shortened by 3 bases and J by 2 bases, with 10 bases between the two germline ends. In nucleotides, the CDR3 is TGTGCCAGCAGTTTGGGACGCGGGACTAATGAAAAACTGTTTTTT. Protein: CASSLGRGTNEKLFF.

The chain combines TRBV5-1 with TRBJ2-7; 11 positions agree with TRBD2. CDR3 size: 15 residues. Germline CDR1 and CDR2: SGHRS and YFSETQ. The J segment lost 7 bases and the V segment lost 4 bases, leaving 10 bases of the junction unmatched. The CDR3 is CASSLTSGSAEEQYF. In nucleotides, the CDR3 is TGCGCCAGCAGCCTAACTAGCGGGAGTGCGGAGGAGCAGTACTTC.

This clone was seen at least ten times. With a much larger clone just one base away, this may be a read error. This CDR3 is also generated by other DNA sequences in the sample. The J gene is TRBJ1-4, the V gene TRBV19; D ambiguous. This CDR3 contains 15 residues. Germline-derived CDR1 and CDR2 are LNHDA and SQIVND (reference sequence). This CDR3 is CASSVSGRIYEKLFF. CDR3 nucleotides: TGTGCCAGTAGTGTCAGCGGCAGGATTTATGAAAAACTGTTTTTC.

This clone has more than one count but fewer than ten. This may come from a read error, since a much larger clone is one base off. Other DNA variants within this sample encode the same CDR3. This chain links TRBV29-1 with TRBJ2-1; possible D gene TRBD1, 6 bases. CDR3 size: 13 residues. Germline V CDR1 and CDR2: SQVTM, ANQGSEA. Trimming stripped 3 bases from V and 8 bases from J, with 14 bases between. The chain's CDR3 is CSVDLQGSYEQFF. The CDR3 coding sequence is TGCAGCGTTGACCTACAGGGTTCTTATGAGCAGTTCTTC.

This clone was seen ten or more times. The chain joins TRBV5-1 to TRBJ2-1; no firm D call. CDR1 is SGHRS and CDR2 is YFSETQ in the germline V gene. The CDR3 is made up of 14 amino acids. Deletions cut 2 bases from V and 4 bases from J, with 10 bases between. In DNA, the CDR3 is TGCGCCAGCAGCTTTGAGACTGGGTACAATGAGCAGTTCTTC. It yields the protein CASSFETGYNEQFF.

This clone qualifies as medium-sized. The chain links TRBV6-1 to TRBJ1-5; 7 bases are shared with TRBD1. Germline CDR1 MNHNS, CDR2 SASEGT. This CDR3 is 13 amino acids long. V was pared by 4 bases and J by 5 bases, with 2 bases of the junction left unmatched. CDR3 sequence (DNA): TGTGCCAGCAGTGGAACAGGGGATCAGCCCCAGCATTTT. Translation: CASSGTGDQPQHF.

In its sample, this clone was seen many times. The V call is TRBV28, the J call TRBJ2-2; D is tentatively TRBD1 or TRBD2 (5 bases each). This CDR3 has 15 amino acids. Germline V lookup: CDR1 MDHEN, CDR2 SYDVKM. Trimming removed 2 bases at V and 6 bases at J, with 13 bases between. CDR3 in amino acids: CASSLVEGPAGELFF. In nucleotides, the CDR3 is TGTGCCAGCAGTTTAGTTGAGGGACCGGCCGGGGAGCTGTTTTTT.

This clone has at least ten counts. The chain joins TRBV3-1 to TRBJ2-1; unclear D gene. The CDR3 totals 14 residues. Deletions cut 4 bases from V and 5 bases from J, with 12 bases between. Germline CDR1 and CDR2: LGHDT and YNNKEL (reference sequence). CDR3 nucleotides: TGTGCCAGCAGCCTCAGGCGTAGGGACAATGAGCAGTTCTTC. This translates into CASSLRRRDNEQFF.

The chain is built from TRBV7-2 and TRBJ2-7; 12 nucleotides agree with TRBD2. In germline, CDR1 is SGHTA, CDR2 FQGNSA. Germline trimming cut 2 bases from V and 4 bases from J; bases unmatched to any gene: 3. The CDR3 runs to 15 residues. CDR3 DNA: TGTGCCAGCAGCTTATCACTAGCGGGAGGATACGAGCAGTACTTC. Amino acids: CASSLSLAGGYEQYF.

The sample holds many counts of this clone. The chain employs TRBV29-1 and TRBJ1-1; D unclear. This CDR3 comprises 13 residues. Germline V gene data show CDR1 as SQVTM and CDR2 as ANQGSEA. With 5 bases removed from V and 1 base from J, the gap between germline ends came to 11 bases. The CDR3 DNA is TGCAGCGTTTCGGGCTATAAGAACACTGAAGCTTTCTTT. It codes for CSVSGYKNTEAFF.

In this sample, this clone turned up many times. Being one base from a much bigger clone, this may be a read error. The same CDR3 also results from other DNA sequences found in this sample. The rearrangement links TRBV2 to TRBJ1-2; the D gene is possibly TRBD1 (6 bases). Looked up from germline, CDR1 is SNHLY and CDR2 is FYNNEI. The V gene lost 8 bases and the J gene lost 2 bases, with 12 bases spanning the gap. The CDR3 runs to 13 residues. CDR3 in DNA: TGTGCCAGCGGCCGGGGGGGCAACTATGGCTACACCTTC. Its protein product is CASGRGGNYGYTF.

This clone appeared many times. This chain uses TRBV28 with TRBJ2-3; maybe TRBD1 (6 bases). The CDR3 totals 13 residues. Germline lookup yields CDR1 MDHEN and CDR2 SYDVKM. With 6 bases removed from V and 4 bases from J, the gap between germline ends came to 11 bases. CDR3 nucleotide sequence: TGTGCCAGCAGACCGGACAGTTCAGATACGCAGTATTTT. This sequence encodes CASRPDSSDTQYF.

This chain uses TRBV5-1 with TRBJ2-7; 13 positions match TRBD2. V was clipped by 4 bases and J by 4 bases; unmatched bases: 2. CDR1 and CDR2 (germline): SGHRS, YFSETQ. CDR3 size: 14 residues. CDR3 amino acids: CASSKGLAGYEQYF. CDR3 nucleotide sequence: TGCGCCAGCAGCAAGGGACTAGCGGGGTACGAGCAGTACTTC.

The chain links TRBV20-1 to TRBJ1-1; D is uncertain. The V and J ends lost 0 bases and 4 bases respectively, with 15 bases between them. The CDR3 runs to 15 residues. Germline CDR1 and CDR2: DFQATT and SNEGSKA (reference sequence). The CDR3 nucleotides are TGCAGTGCTAGAGATAGAGACAAGGGAACCACTGAAGCTTTCTTT. Encoded protein: CSARDRDKGTTEAFF.

In this sample, this clone turned up many times. This chain uses TRBV28 with TRBJ2-7; a possible D gene is TRBD1 (6 bases). V shed 4 bases and J shed 2 bases, with 15 bases lying between them. Germline V gene lookup returns CDR1 MDHEN and CDR2 SYDVKM. CDR3 size: 15 residues. For the CDR3, the DNA is TGTGCCAGCAGTTATTTGACAGGCGCTACCTACGAGCAGTACTTC. It yields the protein CASSYLTGATYEQYF.

This clone was seen many times. The V call is TRBV9, the J call TRBJ2-7; D is tentatively TRBD1 or TRBD2 (5 bases each). The germline V gene encodes CDR1 SGDLS and CDR2 YYNGEE. This CDR3 has 13 amino acids. Trimming removed 4 bases from V and 3 bases from J, with 11 bases in between. Here the CDR3 reads CASSTGTDYEQYF. In DNA, the CDR3 is TGTGCCAGCAGCACCGGGACCGACTACGAGCAGTACTTC.

This clone has at least ten counts. The chain employs TRBV5-1 and TRBJ2-7; TRBD1 matches 7 bases. This CDR3 is 12 amino acids long. The V gene end was trimmed by 3 bases and the J gene end by 7 bases; junction bases not matched to a gene: 4. Germline CDR1 SGHRS, CDR2 YFSETQ. The CDR3 region is CASSSGQLEQYF. CDR3 in DNA: TGCGCCAGCAGCTCGGGACAGCTAGAGCAGTACTTC. Full variable domain (remainder filled in from reference TRBV5-1 and TRBJ2-7): KAGVTQTPRYLIKTRGQQVTLSCSPISGHRSVSWYQQTPGQGLQFLFEYFSETQRNKGNFPGRFSGRQFSNSRSEMNVSTLELGDSALYLCASSSGQLEQYFGPGTRLTVT.

This clone was observed many times. J is TRBJ1-4 and V is TRBV6-1; 7 positions agree with TRBD1. V shed 5 bases, J shed 8 bases, and the junction held 5 bases outside the gene matches. This CDR3 comprises 13 residues. The germline V gene has CDR1 MNHNS and CDR2 SASEGT. CDR3 nucleotide sequence: TGTGCCAGCAGTAAGAGGGGGCTCGAAAAACTGTTTTTT. Its protein product is CASSKRGLEKLFF.

The rearrangement uses TRBV2 and TRBJ2-7; 8 bases match TRBD1. The germline CDR1 and CDR2 sequences are SNHLY and FYNNEI. V was pared by 3 bases and J by 6 bases, with 7 bases of the junction left unmatched. This CDR3 has 14 amino acids. The chain's CDR3 is CASSDLDRVSEQYF. Here the CDR3 DNA reads TGTGCCAGCAGTGATTTGGACAGGGTTTCCGAGCAGTACTTC.